This TCR beta chain was found in a study of cytomegalovirus exposure and HLA in healthy donors. Study at large: Previous work identified some 120 million unique TCR beta sequences from around 170 million T cells. Of more than 350 genotyped donors, roughly 80% clustered with self-reported Caucasian donors. General study results and limits: Excluded: some indistinguishable V segments such as TRBV6-2 and TRBV6-3. Analysis was performed later, and it showed HLA-associated TCR beta chains to be more clonally expanded than equally common others.

As regards this clone: Antigen specificity is unknown.

13 Jbeta primers and 60 Vbeta primers were used for the PCR. The repertoire was sequenced with immunoSEQ multiplex PCR; TCRdb's copy has only in-frame clones and lacks some. The sample has approximately 90,000 clones, roughly 63% seen once. Germline CDR1 is SGHTA and CDR2 is FQGNSA. Trimming removed 1 base from V and 6 bases from J; junction bases left unmatched: 8. The CDR3 extends over 15 amino acids. This clonotype was obtained from a woman aged 25 to 39 in good health and CMV-seronegative. The rearrangement uses TRBV7-2 and TRBJ1-1, with TRBD1 identical over 7 bases. Sequencing used PBMCs. For the CDR3, the DNA is TGTGCCAGCAGCTTAGAAGGGGGCGCGGCCGCTGAAGCTTTCTTT. Translation gives CASSLEGGAAAEAFF.